The sequence of this T cell receptor beta chain was determined in a study of tumor and adjacent non-tumor tissue in lung cancer. Study details: There were 11 to 13 adenocarcinoma, a couple of squamous cell carcinoma and 1 small cell lung cancer cases.

This sample's RNA came from whole unsorted tissue. This non-tumor lung sample came from over 3 cm beyond the tumor edge. For this clonotype: The antigen remains unidentified. At one end the junction does not follow the germline gene, possibly because of a read error.

Overall study findings and caveats: Tumor repertoires had a smaller top 100 clone share than normal lung.

This CDR3 is built from 17 residues. CDR1 and CDR2 (germline): SGDLS, YYNGEE. A modified ARM-PCR protocol with three rounds of nested PCR amplified TCRbeta. In TCRdb, the multiplex PCR reads were re-called with MiXCR into one record per CDR3 protein. The data hold 70,000 to 90,000 distinct CDR3 sequences, with about four fifths observed a single time. The gene calls are TRBV9 and TRBJ2-1; D gene uncertain. What was sequenced was distant non-tumor lung tissue. The origin of this receptor is a man in his sixties with non-small cell lung cancer. As DNA, the CDR3 is TGTGTCAGCAGCGTAGGAGTTAGGGCAGGAGACGGAAATGAGCAGTTCTTC. Translated: CVSSVGVRAGDGNEQFF.